The 20 T cell receptor beta chains presented below share a single source sample, sequenced in a study of blood T cell repertoires in COVID-19. The repertoire was sequenced with immunoSEQ multiplex PCR; TCRdb's copy has only in-frame clones and lacks some. The profile shows about 220,000 clones, roughly 80% of them singletons. Specimen: peripheral blood. The origin of the receptors is a woman in her fifties or sixties with acute or convalescent COVID-19.

CDR3: CASSMLRVTEAFF. The CDR3 DNA follows: TGTGCCAGCAGCATGCTCAGGGTTACTGAAGCTTTCTTT. The chain joins TRBV7-2 to TRBJ1-1, with D perhaps matching TRBD1 (5 bases). V was shortened by 5 bases and J by 5 bases, with 12 bases between the two germline ends. This CDR3 has 13 amino acids. Germline V gene lookup returns CDR1 SGHTA and CDR2 FQGNSA. The complete variable domain, with remaining parts taken from reference TRBV7-2 and TRBJ1-1, reads GAGVSQSPSNKVTEKGKDVELRCDPISGHTALYWYRQSLGQGLEFLIYFQGNSAPDKSGLPSDRFSAERTGGSVSTLTIQRTQQEDSAVYLCASSMLRVTEAFFGQGTRLTVV.

J is TRBJ2-3 and V is TRBV7-2, with 10 bases lining up with TRBD2. This CDR3 comprises 16 residues. Germline lookup yields CDR1 SGHTA and CDR2 FQGNSA. Trimming removed 3 bases from V and 4 bases from J; junction bases left unmatched: 7. CDR3 sequence: CASSFIAGGPPDTQYF. DNA of the CDR3: TGTGCCAGCAGCTTTATAGCGGGGGGCCCCCCAGATACGCAGTATTTT.

This clone was recorded once. CDR3 sequence reads: CASSLTQGAGQPQHF. CDR3 nucleotide sequence: TGTGCCAGCAGTCTAACACAGGGGGCTGGACAGCCCCAGCATTTT. The V and J genes are TRBV6-6 and TRBJ1-5, with TRBD1 identical over 9 bases. Germline trimming cut 5 bases from V and 7 bases from J; bases unmatched to any gene: 9. Germline V gene lookup returns CDR1 MNHNY and CDR2 SVGAGI (reference sequence). This CDR3 spans 15 amino acids.

This sequence joins TRBV11-3 and TRBJ2-2; D is unclear. CDR1 and CDR2 from the germline V gene are SGHNT and YENEEA. V lost 1 base, J lost 1 base, and 13 bases lay in between. The CDR3 totals 17 residues. CDR3 amino acids: CASSLGGANRNTGELFF. As DNA, the CDR3 is TGTGCCAGCAGCTTAGGAGGAGCGAATAGGAACACCGGGGAGCTGTTTTTT.

The CDR3 DNA follows: TGTGCCAGCAGCCCTGCAGGCAATCAGCCCCAGCATTTT. Amino acids: CASSPAGNQPQHF. The chain couples TRBV7-8 to TRBJ1-5, with D unresolved. Germline V gene sequence: CDR1 SGHVS, CDR2 FQNEAQ. The CDR3 covers 13 residues. V was trimmed by 5 bases and J by 2 bases, leaving 7 bases between them. The whole variable domain, filled in from reference TRBV7-8 and TRBJ1-5, reads GAGVSQSPRYKVAKRGQDVALRCDPISGHVSLFWYQQALGQGPEFLTYFQNEAQLDKSGLPSDRFFAERPEGSVSTLKIQRTQQEDSAVYLCASSPAGNQPQHFGDGTRLSIL.

The chain carries TRBV11-2 and TRBJ2-5, with 9 bases lining up with TRBD2. The V segment lost 3 bases and the J segment 2 bases; nucleotides outside the gene matches: 7. From germline, CDR1 is SGHAT and CDR2 FQNNGV. The CDR3 length is 16 residues. The DNA for the CDR3 is TGTGCCAGCAGCTTTGGGTTAGCGGGGGTTCAAGAGACCCAGTACTTC. It yields the protein CASSFGLAGVQETQYF.

The sample holds one count of this clone. The rearrangement uses TRBV19 and TRBJ1-5; a weak D match, TRBD1 (5 bases). In germline, CDR1 is LNHDA, CDR2 SQIVND (reference sequence). This CDR3 has 14 amino acids. V lost 5 bases to trimming and J lost 5 bases, with 13 bases between them. Written as DNA, the CDR3 is TGTGCCAGTAGTCTCCTGGGGGGTTATCAGCCCCAGCATTTT. Translated, it gives CASSLLGGYQPQHF.

The chain carries TRBV5-4 and TRBJ1-1, with TRBD1 matching 8 bases. The V gene end was trimmed by 4 bases and the J gene end by 3 bases; junction bases not matched to a gene: 8. Germline V lookup: CDR1 SGHNT, CDR2 YYREEE (reference sequence). This CDR3 region has 15 residues. The CDR3 loop reads CASSPATGEDTEAFF. Here the CDR3 DNA reads TGTGCCAGCAGCCCAGCGACAGGGGAAGACACTGAAGCTTTCTTT.

V usage is TRBV7-8 and J usage is TRBJ1-2; 8 bases match TRBD1. The germline V gene encodes CDR1 SGHVS and CDR2 FQNEAQ. This CDR3 has 18 amino acids. V was pared by 2 bases and J by 2 bases, with 13 bases of the junction left unmatched. In nucleotides, the CDR3 is TGTGCCAGCAGCTTAATCGGTGCCAGGGGGCGCTCGAACTATGGCTACACCTTC. It yields the protein CASSLIGARGRSNYGYTF. Variable domain in full (rest from reference TRBV7-8 and TRBJ1-2): GAGVSQSPRYKVAKRGQDVALRCDPISGHVSLFWYQQALGQGPEFLTYFQNEAQLDKSGLPSDRFFAERPEGSVSTLKIQRTQQEDSAVYLCASSLIGARGRSNYGYTFGSGTRLTVV.

The chain is built from TRBV2 and TRBJ2-7; possibly TRBD2 for D (7 bases). The V end was cut by 5 bases, the J end by 4 bases, with 12 bases between. The CDR3 has 13 amino acids. The V gene's germline CDR1 is SNHLY and CDR2 FYNNEI. CDR3 DNA: TGTGCCAGCAGTACGGGGGGCGGGTACGAGCAGTACTTC. Its protein product is CASSTGGGYEQYF.

This sequence joins TRBV4-2 and TRBJ1-1; possible D gene TRBD1, 5 bases. The CDR3 runs to 15 residues. Trimming removed 1 base at V and 1 base at J, with 10 bases between. Germline V gene lookup returns CDR1 LGHNA and CDR2 YNFKEQ. CDR3 region: CASSQGGAGNTEAFF. The CDR3 DNA sequence: TGTGCCAGCAGCCAAGGCGGGGCAGGGAACACTGAAGCTTTCTTT.

The chain recombines TRBV6-5 with TRBJ1-1; TRBD1 matches at 9 bases. Germline V gene sequence: CDR1 MNHEY, CDR2 SVGAGI. The junction had 2 bases not matched to a gene; V was cut back by 6 bases and J by 3 bases. The length of the CDR3 is 13 residues. The CDR3 bases are TGTGCCAGCAGGCGACAGGGGGACACTGAAGCTTTCTTT. Its translation: CASRRQGDTEAFF.

J is TRBJ2-7 and V is TRBV5-6; unclear D gene. The V end lost 0 bases, the J end lost 0 bases, and 7 bases lay between the germline ends. This CDR3 is built from 14 residues. Per germline, CDR1 SGHDT and CDR2 YYEEEE. The CDR3 sequence is CASSLGLSSYEQYF. CDR3 in DNA: TGTGCCAGCAGCTTGGGACTCAGCTCCTACGAGCAGTACTTC.

This clone occurred a few times. The chain recombines TRBV11-2 with TRBJ1-1; D is possibly TRBD1 (5 bases). The V end was cut by 2 bases, the J end by 2 bases, with 9 bases between. Germline assignment: CDR1 SGHAT and CDR2 FQNNGV. The CDR3 has 14 amino acids. The CDR3 loop is CASSLIGGNTEAFF. CDR3 in DNA: TGTGCCAGCAGCTTAATCGGGGGAAACACTGAAGCTTTCTTT.

DNA for the CDR3: TGTGCCAGCAGCTTGCCGGCGGCCAAATCCGGCGGCTACACCTTC. Protein product: CASSLPAAKSGGYTF. The V gene is TRBV5-4, the J gene TRBJ1-2; no reliable D call. V was trimmed by 1 base and J by 8 bases, leaving 18 bases between them. This CDR3 comprises 15 residues. Germline loops: CDR1 SGHNT, CDR2 YYREEE (reference sequence).

The chain joins TRBV18 to TRBJ1-5; TRBD1 aligns across 8 bases. The V gene's germline CDR1 is KGHSH and CDR2 LQKENI. The CDR3 extends over 14 amino acids. V shed 3 bases, J shed 7 bases, and the junction held 5 bases outside the gene matches. Here the CDR3 DNA reads TGTGCCAGCTCACCGGACAGGGATGGCCAGCCCCAGCATTTT. It encodes CASSPDRDGQPQHF.

J is TRBJ2-5 and V is TRBV6-5, with D unresolved. This CDR3 region has 16 residues. Germline values: CDR1 MNHEY, CDR2 SVGAGI. Between the trimmed V and J ends, which lost 0 bases and 4 bases, there was a span of 15 bases. CDR3 bases: TGTGCCAGCAGTTACTCGAGTTCATTCACCGGAGAGACCCAGTACTTC. It is translated as CASSYSSSFTGETQYF.

The chain combines TRBV4-2 with TRBJ2-1; TRBD1 is a possible D gene (6 bases). Trimming removed 1 base from V and 3 bases from J, with 10 bases in between. The CDR3 sequence is 15 residues long. Germline lookup yields CDR1 LGHNA and CDR2 YNFKEQ. CDR3: CASSQVAGDYNEQFF. Here the CDR3 DNA reads TGTGCCAGCAGCCAAGTGGCAGGGGACTACAATGAGCAGTTCTTC.

Only a few counts were recorded for this clone. CDR3 sequence reads: CASSLTAGGARGYGYTF. CDR3 DNA: TGTGCCAGCAGTTTAACAGCCGGGGGGGCGCGGGGATATGGCTACACCTTC. The genes are TRBV28 and TRBJ1-2, with a tentative D call TRBD1 (6 bases). The germline V gene has CDR1 MDHEN and CDR2 SYDVKM. Trimming shortened V by 2 bases and J by 5 bases, and 21 bases separated the two germline ends. The CDR3 runs to 17 residues.

The chain couples TRBV3-1 (or the pseudogene TRBV3-2) to TRBJ2-7; D is uncertain. CDR1 and CDR2 (germline): LGHDT, YNNKEL (reference sequence). The CDR3 runs to 14 residues. Trimming removed 2 bases from V and 3 bases from J, with 11 bases in between. The CDR3 spells CASSQSPVNYEQYF. The CDR3 DNA reads as TGTGCCAGCAGCCAATCTCCGGTAAACTACGAGCAGTACTTC.